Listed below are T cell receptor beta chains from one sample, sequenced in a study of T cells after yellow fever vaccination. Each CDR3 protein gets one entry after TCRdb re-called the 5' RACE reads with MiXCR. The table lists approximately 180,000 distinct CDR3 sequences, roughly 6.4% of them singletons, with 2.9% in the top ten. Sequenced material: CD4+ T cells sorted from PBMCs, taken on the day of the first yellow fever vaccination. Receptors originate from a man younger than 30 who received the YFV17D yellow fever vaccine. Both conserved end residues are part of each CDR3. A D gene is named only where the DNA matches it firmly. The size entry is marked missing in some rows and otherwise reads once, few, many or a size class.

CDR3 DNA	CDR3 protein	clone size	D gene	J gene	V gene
TGTGCCATCAGGACTAGTGCAGATACGCAGTATTTT	CAIRTSADTQYF	many	-	TRBJ2-3	TRBV10-3
TGCAGTGCTTGTAGCGGGGCTCCCTACAATGAGCAGTTCTTC	CSACSGAPYNEQFF	many	TRBD2	TRBJ2-1	TRBV20-1
TGTGCCAGCCGGGGAGGGCCCGCGAACACCGGGGAGCTGTTTTTT	CASRGGPANTGELFF	-	TRBD2	TRBJ2-2	TRBV9
TGTGCCAGCAGCCTACCGGGACAGGACACCTACGAGCAGTACTTC	CASSLPGQDTYEQYF	many	TRBD1	TRBJ2-7	TRBV4-2
TGTGCCAGCAGCTTACATCCGGGGGGCCCAAATACTACCTACAATGAGCAGTTCTTC	CASSLHPGGPNTTYNEQFF	many	-	TRBJ2-1	TRBV11-2
TGTGCCAGCAGCTTATTTGGCGGGGGGGGGCGGCAGTTCTTC	CASSLFGGGGRQFF	-	TRBD2	TRBJ2-1	TRBV7-2
TGTGCCAGTAGTGGACGGGACAAGGGGAGGACAGATACGCAGTATTTT	CASSGRDKGRTDTQYF	many	-	TRBJ2-3	TRBV19
TGTGCCAGCAAAGACAGGGGAAACACCGGGGAGCTGTTTTTT	CASKDRGNTGELFF	-	TRBD1	TRBJ2-2	TRBV12-3/TRBV12-4
TGCAGTGCTAGAGACATTTTTGGGCCCACCGGGGAGCTGTTTTTT	CSARDIFGPTGELFF	many	-	TRBJ2-2	TRBV20-1
TGTGCCAGCAGCTTAGGCCCTACCTATGGCTACACCTTC	CASSLGPTYGYTF	-	-	TRBJ1-2	TRBV13
TGTGCCAGCAGCCAAGATCGGACTAGCGGGGGCAATGAGCAGTTCTTC	CASSQDRTSGGNEQFF	few	TRBD2	TRBJ2-1	TRBV3-1
TGCAGCGTTGAGGGGGACTCCTCCTACGAGCAGTACTTC	CSVEGDSSYEQYF	many	-	TRBJ2-7	TRBV29-1
TGCGCCAGCAGGGACAGGGTGGGCGTATTAAATGAGCAGTTCTTC	CASRDRVGVLNEQFF	few	TRBD1	TRBJ2-1	TRBV5-1
TGCGCCAGCAGCCCAGGACTAGCAGCCTCGGAGACCCAGTACTTC	CASSPGLAASETQYF	many	TRBD2	TRBJ2-5	TRBV5-1
TGTGCCAGCAGCTTATGGGGAGGCAGTTCCTACGAGCAGTACTTC	CASSLWGGSSYEQYF	many	-	TRBJ2-7	TRBV7-6
TGTGCCAGCAGTTACTATTCGACAGAAGCTTTCTTT	CASSYYSTEAFF	-	-	TRBJ1-1	TRBV6-2/TRBV6-3
TGTGCCAGCACTTCGCGGGGGTACGAGCAGTACTTC	CASTSRGYEQYF	few	TRBD2	TRBJ2-7	TRBV27
TGTGCCACCAGTGACCCCAGGGGGAGCACAGATACGCAGTATTTT	CATSDPRGSTDTQYF	many	TRBD1	TRBJ2-3	TRBV24-1
TGCAGTGCTAGGGAGGGACAGGGAGGTTCGTACGAGCAGTACTTC	CSAREGQGGSYEQYF	few	TRBD1	TRBJ2-7	TRBV20-1
TGTGCCAGCCGAATGATGGCTGAAGCTTTCTTT	CASRMMAEAFF	many	-	TRBJ1-1	TRBV6-2/TRBV6-3
TGCAGCGTTGTTGTTTCAGGGGATGAAAAACTGTTTTTT	CSVVVSGDEKLFF	-	-	TRBJ1-4	TRBV29-1
TGTGCCAGCAGTAGCCTTGTTAGCACAGATACGCAGTATTTT	CASSSLVSTDTQYF	many	-	TRBJ2-3	TRBV12-3/TRBV12-4
TGTGCCAGCAAAACGATGGCAGTCCAAGAGACCCAGTACTTC	CASKTMAVQETQYF	-	-	TRBJ2-5	TRBV27
TGTGCCAGCAGTTACGACTACAATCAGCCCCAGCATTTT	CASSYDYNQPQHF	many	-	TRBJ1-5	TRBV12-3/TRBV12-4
TGTGCTAGTGGTTTGACTCGGACAGTCTACAATGAGCAGTTCTTC	CASGLTRTVYNEQFF	few	-	TRBJ2-1	TRBV12-5
TGTGCCAGCAGTTACCTCCCCACGAACACTGAAGCTTTCTTT	CASSYLPTNTEAFF	-	-	TRBJ1-1	TRBV6-5
TGTGCCAGCAGTCGACGGAATAGCGGGGGTACATACAATGAGCAGTTCTTC	CASSRRNSGGTYNEQFF	few	TRBD2	TRBJ2-1	TRBV6-1
TGTGCCAGCAGCTTGCCCACGGTTGTTACGCAGTATTTT	CASSLPTVVTQYF	many	-	TRBJ2-3	TRBV7-2
TGTGCCAGCAGCTTAGGCCCGGGACTAGCGGAGCCGCAGTATTTT	CASSLGPGLAEPQYF	many	TRBD2	TRBJ2-3	TRBV7-2